This T cell receptor beta chain stems from a study of blood T cell repertoires in COVID-19. Study at large: The cDNA or gDNA used as material had been derived from T cells, B-cell-depleted T cells, or PBMCs.

Enrolled during active infection, Seattle patients were then followed longitudinally. Clones were read by immunoSEQ multiplex PCR, and TCRdb kept only the in-frame ones, dropping some. Among about 220,000 clones, roughly four fifths were seen once, and the ten largest hold roughly 8.2%. Deletions cut 4 bases from V and 3 bases from J, with 13 bases between. The CDR3 loop spans 14 amino acids. CDR1 is SGHRS, CDR2 YFSETQ, per germline. The material sequenced was peripheral blood. The clonotype was recovered from an elderly woman with COVID-19, enrolled during active disease. The V gene is TRBV5-1, the J gene TRBJ1-1, with D unresolved. The CDR3 coding sequence is TGCGCCAGCAGCGGCACAGACGTTTACACTGAAGCTTTCTTT. It specifies CASSGTDVYTEAFF.